The 8 T cell receptor beta chains below all came from one sample that was sequenced in a study of blood T cell repertoires in COVID-19. The repertoire was sequenced with immunoSEQ multiplex PCR; TCRdb's copy has only in-frame clones and lacks some. This sample yields about 110,000 clones, of which about four fifths are seen a single time; 15% to 19% belongs to the top ten. Sequencing was done on a sample of peripheral blood. The receptor source for this set is an elderly woman with acute or convalescent COVID-19.

This CDR3 is CSVAAGEVQFF. DNA of the CDR3: TGCAGCGTTGCAGCGGGAGAGGTGCAGTTCTTC. The J gene is TRBJ2-1, the V gene TRBV29-1; 8 nucleotides line up with TRBD2. V shed 4 bases and J 12 bases; nucleotides not matched to a gene: 5. This CDR3 contains 11 residues. In germline, CDR1 is SQVTM, CDR2 ANQGSEA.

This chain uses TRBV19 with TRBJ1-1; D is ambiguous. Germline V lookup: CDR1 LNHDA, CDR2 SQIVND (reference sequence). V lost 7 bases and J lost 0, with 9 bases in between. The CDR3 has 13 residues. CDR3 residues: CASTWQVNTEAFF. Written as DNA, the CDR3 is TGTGCCAGTACCTGGCAAGTGAACACTGAAGCTTTCTTT.

The count of this clone is one. This chain connects TRBV11-2 to TRBJ2-1; a possible D gene is TRBD2 (6 bases). The V gene lost 5 bases and the J gene lost 6 bases, with 14 bases spanning the gap. From germline, CDR1 is SGHAT and CDR2 FQNNGV. The CDR3 loop spans 14 amino acids. This CDR3 is CASSIPTRRNEQFF. The CDR3 DNA reads as TGTGCCAGCAGCATCCCGACTAGGCGCAATGAGCAGTTCTTC.

V gene TRBV15 combines with J gene TRBJ2-7; maybe TRBD1 (5 bases). Trimming took 1 base from V and 2 from J, leaving 12 bases between them. This CDR3 has 15 amino acids. Germline lookup yields CDR1 LNHNV and CDR2 YYDKDF (reference sequence). The CDR3, as DNA: TGTGCCACCAGCAGAGGGGGCGGAAAGGCCTACGAGCAGTACTTC. It is translated as CATSRGGGKAYEQYF.

The rearrangement joins TRBV28 to TRBJ1-4, with D tentatively TRBD1 (6 bases). The germline V gene has CDR1 MDHEN and CDR2 SYDVKM. V lost 6 bases and J lost 0, with 14 bases in between. This CDR3 has 16 residues. In nucleotides, the CDR3 is TGTGCCAGCAGGTCCACAGGGAGAACAACTAATGAAAAACTGTTTTTT. Translated: CASRSTGRTTNEKLFF. The entire variable domain, with the rest obtained from reference TRBV28 and TRBJ1-4, is as follows: DVKVTQSSRYLVKRTGEKVFLECVQDMDHENMFWYRQDPGLGLRLIYFSYDVKMKEKGDIPEGYSVSREKKERFSLILESASTNQTSMYLCASRSTGRTTNEKLFFGSGTQLSVL.

The chain recombines TRBV6-6 with TRBJ2-7, with D tentatively TRBD2 (6 bases). The CDR3 has 14 amino acids. Per germline, CDR1 MNHNY and CDR2 SVGAGI (reference sequence). The V end lost 6 bases, the J end lost 7 bases, and 19 bases lay between the germline ends. The CDR3 DNA is TGTGCCAGCAGCCTCACCTTCGGGAGCCGGGAGCAGTACGTC. Its translation is CASSLTFGSREQYV.

This clone was seen only a few times. V usage is TRBV9 and J usage is TRBJ2-2, with TRBD2 as a possible D gene (6 bases). Germline values: CDR1 SGDLS, CDR2 YYNGEE. V was trimmed by 0 bases and J by 0 bases, leaving 9 bases between them. The CDR3 contains 16 residues. CDR3 coding DNA: TGTGCCAGCAGCGTAGCTACGGGGGCGAACACCGGGGAGCTGTTTTTT. It codes for CASSVATGANTGELFF.

The rearrangement links TRBV29-1 to TRBJ2-7; D call uncertain. Per the germline V gene, CDR1 is SQVTM and CDR2 is ANQGSEA. The CDR3 runs to 9 residues. Here the CDR3 DNA reads TGCAGCGTTTCCTCCGAGCAGTACGTC. Residues: CSVSSEQYV.